This T cell receptor beta chain came from a study of OX40 agonist ivuxolimab in advanced cancers. Whole-study context: Patients were infused with ivuxolimab every 2 weeks at 0.01 to 10 mg/kg.

There are 11 residues in the CDR3. Germline CDR1 and CDR2: SGHNT and YENEEA. The V end lost 5 bases, the J end lost 7 bases, and 8 bases lay between the germline ends. Profiled with immunoSEQ multiplex PCR; TCRdb holds only in-frame clones, not every one. The sample carries roughly 64,000 clones, roughly 84% recorded once. Blood draws occurred at baseline, cycle 4 day 1, and cycle 7 day 1. Material: CD4+ or CD8+ T cells sorted from blood, obtained in a trial of the OX40 agonist ivuxolimab. This sequence joins TRBV11-3 and TRBJ1-2, with D maybe TRBD1 (5 bases). The source of this sequence is an adult with an advanced solid tumor such as melanoma, head and neck, liver or kidney cancer. CDR3 DNA: TGTGCCAGCAGCCAGGGTGGTGGCTACACCTTC. It specifies CASSQGGGYTF.